Listed below are T cell receptor beta chains from one sample, sequenced in a study of T cell repertoires in ileal Crohn's disease. Sequencing used immunoSEQ multiplex PCR; TCRdb keeps in-frame clones, though not all of them. The sample holds 15,000 to 20,000 clones; about 80% are singletons and the top ten take around 4%. Input material: ileal tissue. These receptors were collected from an adult with Crohn's disease. The conserved cysteine and the conserved F or W are not part of the CDR3 here. Each record gives: clone size, V gene, CDR3 protein. Some rows have no size entry. The others give once, few or many, or a class for an expanded clone.

>NA|TRBV2
ASSGSGGVYEQY
>NA|TRBV27
ASTKDSVTGELF
>NA|TRBV5-8
ASSLSQTNYGYT
>NA|TRBV10-3
AIPGDNNNEQY
>NA|TRBV2
ASSTGTGPQETQY
>once|TRBV5-4
ASSEKTSDPGELF
>few|TRBV28
ASRGGFANTGELF
>NA|TRBV9
ASTPSGGGGYNEQF
>NA|TRBV7-2
ASSSLDMYEQY
>NA|TRBV7-2
ASSLYAGPNQPQH
>once|TRBV7-8
ASSPSQQTYIGYT
>NA|TRBV10-1
ASSEPGLGKNIQY
>NA|TRBV7-2
ASSTGLSTDTQY
>large|TRBV5-1
ASSLVPGEGEQY
>NA|TRBV5-1
ASSFERAYEQY
>NA|TRBV19
ASSRTGEISYNEQF
>NA|TRBV19
ASSSPERSNQPQH
>NA|TRBV5-6
ASSRADREWETQY
>NA|TRBV4-3
ASSQVAGSSEKLF
>NA|TRBV5-1
ASSLTPDNSNYGYT
>NA|TRBV7-9
ASSPPNSGGLYNEQF
>NA|TRBV6-5
ASSYSGGPYDEQY
>NA|TRBV10-2
ASRDRWGTEAF
>NA|TRBV2
ASSEWRDYEQY
>large|TRBV19
ASSEEGHGANTEAF
>NA|TRBV29-1
SVLSLGGPSYEQY
>few|TRBV11-2
ASSLAYPSYEQY
>once|TRBV29-1
SVADSLGYEQY
>NA|TRBV5-5
ASSLAGGTGANVLT
>NA|TRBV15
ATSRGRRGVQETQY
>NA|TRBV6-6
ASSDPGRDRNTQY
>NA|TRBV7-8
ASSLAVQEEQY
>NA|TRBV4-3
ASSPRGAGELF
>NA|TRBV18
ASSAPNRDRGVNEQF
>NA|TRBV5-4
ASSLGAGTETQY
>NA|TRBV7-9
ASSLAGTGGHRELF
>medium-sized|TRBV2
ASSEVGQGFDTQY
>NA|TRBV5-5
ASSSHSTGSNSPLH
>few|TRBV29-1
SAEGQYEQY
>NA|TRBV6-6
ASSAPQGSYEQY
>NA|TRBV5-1
ASSLAATYGYT
>once|TRBV28
ASRSGTGYEQY
>NA|TRBV29-1
SVGGASETQY
>few|TRBV6-5
ASSYSRGSAEQY
>few|TRBV6-5
ASSYSGTPSYEQY
>NA|TRBV2
ASSEVEIYSNQPQH
>few|TRBV19
ASSTIQGMNTEAF
>NA|TRBV6-5
ATRGPTEAF
>few|TRBV7-6
ASSLVLTTGNPEAF
>NA|TRBV10-3
AISESIGSTDTQY
>few|TRBV7-2
ASSSDRLNTEAF
>NA|TRBV7-9
ASSLNKMNTEAF
>NA|TRBV12-5
ASGLDSYEQY
>NA|TRBV9
ASSVGQGRTGELF